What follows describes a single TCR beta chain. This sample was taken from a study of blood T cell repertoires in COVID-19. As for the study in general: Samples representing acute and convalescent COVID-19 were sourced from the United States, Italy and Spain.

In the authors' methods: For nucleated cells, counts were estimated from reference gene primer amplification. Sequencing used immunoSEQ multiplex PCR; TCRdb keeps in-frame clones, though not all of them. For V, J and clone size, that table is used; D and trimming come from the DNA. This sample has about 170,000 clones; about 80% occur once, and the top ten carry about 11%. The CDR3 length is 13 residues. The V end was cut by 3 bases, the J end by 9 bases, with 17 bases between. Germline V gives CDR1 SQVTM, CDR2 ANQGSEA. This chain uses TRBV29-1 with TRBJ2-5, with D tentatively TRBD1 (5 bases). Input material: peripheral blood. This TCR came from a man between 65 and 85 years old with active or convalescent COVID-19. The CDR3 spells CSVDQQANGAQYF. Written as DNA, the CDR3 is TGCAGCGTTGATCAACAGGCTAATGGGGCCCAGTACTTC.